This T cell receptor beta chain is drawn from a study of early T cells in non-severe SARS-CoV-2 infection. This clonotype was picked up many times. Separate cDNA molecules each had unique molecular identifiers attached to them. In TCRdb, the 5' RACE reads were re-called with MiXCR into one record per CDR3 protein. The table shows about 49,000 distinct CDR3 sequences, with 3.5% to 5% occurring only once. With 5 bases clipped from V and 2 bases from J, the junction kept 6 bases outside the gene matches. The germline V gene encodes CDR1 SEHNR and CDR2 FQNEAQ (reference sequence). The length of the CDR3 is 16 residues.

The source is an adult who was a healthcare worker with PCR-confirmed SARS-CoV-2 infection or an uninfected control (not recorded which). Sequencing used whole blood. The chain carries TRBV7-9 and TRBJ1-4; TRBD1 agrees at 9 bases. The CDR3 loop reads CASSVFGTGTNEKLFF. For the CDR3, the DNA is TGTGCCAGCAGCGTTTTCGGGACAGGGACTAATGAAAAACTGTTTTTT. The entire variable domain, with the rest obtained from reference TRBV7-9 and TRBJ1-4, is as follows: DTGVSQNPRHKITKRGQNVTFRCDPISEHNRLYWYRQTLGQGPEFLTYFQNEAQLEKSRLLSDRFSAERPKGSFSTLEIQRTEQGDSAMYLCASSVFGTGTNEKLFFGSGTQLSVL.